The subject of this entry is one TCR beta chain. Generated by immunoSEQ multiplex PCR, the TCRdb table keeps only in-frame clones and is missing some. The table includes about 36,000 clones, 74% detected once. The sample originates from a study of blood T cell repertoires in COVID-19. About the study: Whether acute or convalescent, the COVID-19 samples came from the United States, Italy and Spain. PBMCs, B-cell-depleted T cells, or T cells were the source of the cDNA or gDNA that made up the material.

The CDR3 contains 14 residues. Germline CDR1 MNHEY, CDR2 SVGAGI. The V end lost 3 bases, the J end lost 3 bases, and 12 bases lay between the germline ends. Those enrolled in Seattle joined during active infection and were followed longitudinally afterward. The V call is TRBV6-5, the J call TRBJ2-7, with D perhaps TRBD1 (6 bases). This sequence was found in a man between 65 and 85 years old with COVID-19, enrolled during active disease. The sequencing sample was made of peripheral blood. CDR3 DNA sequence: TGTGCCAGCAGTTATTCAGGGGCCGTCTACGAGCAGTACTTC. Residues: CASSYSGAVYEQYF.